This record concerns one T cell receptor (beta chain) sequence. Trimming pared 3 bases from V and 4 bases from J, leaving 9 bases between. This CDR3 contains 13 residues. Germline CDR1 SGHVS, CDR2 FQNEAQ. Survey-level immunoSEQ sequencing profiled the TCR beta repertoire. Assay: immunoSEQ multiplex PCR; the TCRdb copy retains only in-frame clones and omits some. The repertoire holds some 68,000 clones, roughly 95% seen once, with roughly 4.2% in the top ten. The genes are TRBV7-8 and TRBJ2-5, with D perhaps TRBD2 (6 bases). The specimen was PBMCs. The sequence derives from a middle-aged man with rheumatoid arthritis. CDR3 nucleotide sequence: TGTGCCAGCAGCTTCCCCGGGGGAGAGACCCAGTACTTC. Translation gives CASSFPGGETQYF.